These T cell receptor beta chains were read from a single sample in a study of blood T cell repertoires in COVID-19. Assay: immunoSEQ multiplex PCR; the TCRdb copy retains only in-frame clones and omits some. The sample includes about 80,000 clones, around 82% seen only once; the top ten take roughly 10%. Source material: peripheral blood. All receptors come from a man between 60 and 75 years old with acute or convalescent COVID-19. Both conserved end residues are part of each CDR3. A D gene is named only where the DNA matches it firmly. For some rows the clone size is stated as once, few or many, or as a class when expanded; others skip it.

cdr3_aa cdr3_nt clone_size v_call d_call j_call
CASSFRDRPSPLHF TGTGCCAGCAGTTTCCGGGACAGACCTTCACCCCTCCACTTT . TRBV6-5 TRBD1 TRBJ1-6
CASSQRTGGGPGETQYF TGTGCCAGCAGCCAACGAACAGGGGGTGGCCCGGGAGAGACCCAGTACTTC . TRBV4-2 TRBD1 TRBJ2-5
CSVVRGFTEAFF TGCAGCGTTGTAAGGGGTTTTACTGAAGCTTTCTTT . TRBV29-1 . TRBJ1-1
CASSPPGGRYEQYF TGTGCCAGCAGCCCCCCGGGGGGGCGTTACGAGCAGTACTTC . TRBV5-8 TRBD2 TRBJ2-7
CASSYSISQTYEQYF TGTGCCAGCAGTTACTCGATAAGTCAGACCTACGAGCAGTACTTC once TRBV6-5 . TRBJ2-7
CASSLFTGIMNTEAFF TGTGCCAGCAGCTTGTTTACAGGGATCATGAACACTGAAGCTTTCTTT . TRBV5-6 . TRBJ1-1
CASSLPSGGVTDTQYF TGCGCCAGCAGCTTACCTAGCGGGGGGGTAACAGATACGCAGTATTTT . TRBV5-1 TRBD2 TRBJ2-3
CAIRSEKNQPQHF TGTGCCATCAGATCAGAAAAGAATCAGCCCCAGCATTTT . TRBV10-3 . TRBJ1-5
CATTSDSYNSPLHF TGTGCCACCACGAGTGACAGCTATAATTCACCCCTCCACTTT . TRBV24-1 . TRBJ1-6
CASSWDRGDTQYF TGCGCCAGCAGCTGGGACAGGGGGGATACGCAGTATTTT . TRBV5-1 TRBD1 TRBJ2-3
CASSFGGMNMNTEAFF TGTGCCAGCAGCTTCGGAGGGATGAACATGAACACTGAAGCTTTCTTT . TRBV5-4 . TRBJ1-1
CASTYLAGGSDEQFF TGTGCCAGCACTTACCTCGCCGGGGGGTCCGATGAGCAGTTCTTC . TRBV27 TRBD2 TRBJ2-1
CATSDPTGTGKETQYF TGTGCCACCAGTGATCCTACCGGGACAGGGAAGGAGACCCAGTACTTC . TRBV24-1 TRBD1 TRBJ2-5
CASSISLAVTYEQYF TGTGCCAGTAGTATCTCACTAGCGGTGACGTACGAGCAGTACTTC . TRBV19 TRBD2 TRBJ2-7
CASGGASDTQYF TGTGCCAGTGGAGGAGCCTCAGATACGCAGTATTTT . TRBV12-3/TRBV12-4 . TRBJ2-3
CASSQTSSQETQYF TGTGCTAGCAGCCAAACATCTAGCCAGGAGACCCAGTACTTC . TRBV7-7 . TRBJ2-5
CASSTWTGNRNYGYTF TGTGCCAGCAGTACCTGGACAGGGAATCGTAACTATGGCTACACCTTC . TRBV6-6 TRBD1 TRBJ1-2
CASSSGKGGSYNEQFF TGTGCCAGCAGCTCAGGCAAAGGTGGGTCCTACAATGAGCAGTTCTTC . TRBV4-2 . TRBJ2-1
CAWNIQVTDTQYF TGTGCCTGGAATATTCAGGTAACAGATACGCAGTATTTT . TRBV30 . TRBJ2-3
CASSLNQGRSGNTIYF TGTGCCAGCAGCTTAAATCAGGGCCGCTCTGGAAACACCATATATTTT . TRBV11-2 . TRBJ1-3
CAWGTGTYEQYF TGTGCCTGGGGGACAGGTACCTACGAGCAGTACTTC . TRBV30 TRBD1 TRBJ2-7
CASRGGSGNEQFF TGCGCCAGCCGCGGGGGTAGCGGGAATGAGCAGTTCTTC . TRBV10-2 TRBD2 TRBJ2-1
CAWSALGRSYNEQFF TGTGCCTGGAGTGCCCTAGGCCGCTCCTACAATGAGCAGTTCTTC . TRBV30 . TRBJ2-1
CASSLSSGSTDTQYF TGCGCCAGCAGCTTGTCCAGCGGGAGCACAGATACGCAGTATTTT . TRBV5-1 . TRBJ2-3
CASSQQGTSGGFTVSDTQYF TGTGCCAGCAGCCAGCAAGGGACTAGCGGGGGGTTTACGGTCTCAGATACGCAGTATTTT once TRBV4-2 TRBD2 TRBJ2-3
CASSPTGPETQYF TGCGCCAGCAGCCCGACAGGGCCCGAGACCCAGTACTTC once TRBV5-1 TRBD1 TRBJ2-5
CSVQEPNQPQHF TGCAGCGTACAGGAGCCCAATCAGCCCCAGCATTTT . TRBV29-1 . TRBJ1-5
CASSGDRVSYSNQPQHF TGTGCCAGTAGTGGGGACAGGGTAAGCTATAGCAATCAGCCCCAGCATTTT . TRBV19 TRBD1 TRBJ1-5
CASSSDLGASGRTDTQYF TGTGCCAGCAGCTCTGACTTGGGGGCTAGCGGACGCACAGATACGCAGTATTTT . TRBV7-2 . TRBJ2-3
CASGLVGGSAEFWNSPLHF TGTGCTAGTGGTTTGGTAGGTGGGAGCGCGGAATTCTGGAATTCACCCCTCCACTTT few TRBV12-5 . TRBJ1-6
CASSPWDSTRTEAFF TGTGCCAGCTCACCGTGGGACAGTACGAGAACTGAAGCTTTCTTT . TRBV18 TRBD1 TRBJ1-1
CASSAFGTPGRGYTGELFF TGTGCCAGCAGCGCCTTTGGGACCCCAGGGAGGGGGTACACCGGGGAGCTGTTTTTT . TRBV21-1 . TRBJ2-2
CASSRDTNTGELFF TGTGCCAGCAGCCGGGACACTAACACCGGGGAGCTGTTTTTT . TRBV7-2 . TRBJ2-2
CASSQDWQGWNTIYF TGTGCCAGCAGCCAAGATTGGCAGGGTTGGAACACCATATATTTT . TRBV3-1/TRBV3-2 . TRBJ1-3
CASSDGQTNTEAFF TGTGCCAGCAGTGATGGACAGACGAACACTGAAGCTTTCTTT . TRBV2 . TRBJ1-1
CASSEPGHGTQYF TGTGCCAGCAGCGAGCCGGGACATGGTACGCAGTATTTT . TRBV5-6 . TRBJ2-3
CASSGHRVNQPQHF TGTGCCAGCAGCGGACACAGGGTCAATCAGCCCCAGCATTTT . TRBV21-1 . TRBJ1-5
CASSSGQIYEQYF TGTGCCAGCAGCTCGGGACAGATATACGAGCAGTACTTC . TRBV5-5 TRBD1 TRBJ2-7
CATSDPRSGNEQFF TGTGCCACCAGTGACCCACGGAGTGGCAATGAGCAGTTCTTC . TRBV24-1 . TRBJ2-1
CASRPTGLRNEKLFF TGTGCCAGCAGACCAACGGGACTGCGAAATGAAAAACTGTTTTTT . TRBV2 . TRBJ1-4
CASSLRSIQETQYF TGTGCCAGCAGCTTGAGGAGCATCCAAGAGACCCAGTACTTC . TRBV7-9 . TRBJ2-5
CASSSPSPGTQETQYF TGTGCCAGCAGCTCACCATCTCCCGGGACTCAAGAGACCCAGTACTTC . TRBV7-3 . TRBJ2-5
CASTPYPTSGTYEQYF TGTGCCAGCACCCCCTACCCCACTAGCGGTACCTACGAGCAGTACTTC . TRBV28 TRBD2 TRBJ2-7
CASSSDSSNTEAFF TGTGCCAGCAGCTCGGACAGCTCTAACACTGAAGCTTTCTTT few TRBV7-3 . TRBJ1-1
CASSRQGRADYEQYF TGTGCCAGCAGTCGACAGGGAAGGGCGGACTACGAGCAGTACTTC . TRBV6-5 TRBD1 TRBJ2-7